This is a list of T cell receptor beta chains from one sample in a study of blood T cell repertoires in COVID-19. Method: immunoSEQ multiplex PCR; TCRdb's copy keeps in-frame clones and lacks some. Of roughly 150,000 clones in the sample, approximately 85% were seen once. The sample consisted of peripheral blood. All receptors derive from a man aged 50 to 59 with acute or convalescent COVID-19. Both conserved end residues are part of each CDR3. D genes are given only for firm matches. The size of a clone is reported for some rows only, either as once, few or many, or as a class for expanded clones.

J gene: TRBJ2-1
V gene: TRBV5-4
clone size: NA
D gene: NA
CDR3 length: 13
CDR3 DNA: TGTGCCAGCAGCCCCGACTCGTACAATGAGCAGTTCTTC
CDR3 protein: CASSPDSYNEQFF

J gene: TRBJ2-7
V gene: TRBV5-4
clone size: NA
D gene: NA
CDR3 length: 13
CDR3 DNA: TGTGCCAGCAGGAATTCAGTGACCTACGAGCAGTACTTC
CDR3 protein: CASRNSVTYEQYF

J gene: TRBJ2-7
V gene: TRBV28
clone size: NA
D gene: NA
CDR3 length: 14
CDR3 DNA: TGTGCCAGCAGCCTGGGGGCAGATACCTACGAGCAGTACTTC
CDR3 protein: CASSLGADTYEQYF

J gene: TRBJ1-1
V gene: TRBV2
clone size: NA
D gene: NA
CDR3 length: 13
CDR3 DNA: TGTGCCAGCAGTGACAGTATGAACACTGAAGCTTTCTTT
CDR3 protein: CASSDSMNTEAFF

J gene: TRBJ2-2
V gene: TRBV11-2
clone size: once
D gene: NA
CDR3 length: 14
CDR3 DNA: TGTGCCAGCAGCCCAGGGTGGCGAACCGGGGAGCTGTTTTTT
CDR3 protein: CASSPGWRTGELFF

J gene: TRBJ1-1
V gene: TRBV24-1
clone size: NA
D gene: NA
CDR3 length: 14
CDR3 DNA: TGTGCCACCAGTAAAGACAGTGGGAACACTGAAGCTTTCTTT
CDR3 protein: CATSKDSGNTEAFF

J gene: TRBJ1-2
V gene: TRBV25-1
clone size: NA
D gene: NA
CDR3 length: 14
CDR3 DNA: TGTGCCAGCAGTCTCACGGGGGAGGGTCTCGGCTACACCTTC
CDR3 protein: CASSLTGEGLGYTF

J gene: TRBJ2-1
V gene: TRBV11-3
clone size: NA
D gene: TRBD2
CDR3 length: 17
CDR3 DNA: TGTGCCAGCAGCGTGACTAGCGGGAGAGCCTCCTACAATGAGCAGTTCTTC
CDR3 protein: CASSVTSGRASYNEQFF

J gene: TRBJ1-1
V gene: TRBV2
clone size: NA
D gene: NA
CDR3 length: 13
CDR3 DNA: TGTGCCAGCAGGGAGGACGGGAACACTGAAGCTTTCTTT
CDR3 protein: CASREDGNTEAFF

J gene: TRBJ1-6
V gene: TRBV5-6
clone size: NA
D gene: TRBD1
CDR3 length: 16
CDR3 DNA: TGTGCCAGCAGCTTGGATCGAGGACAGGATAATTCACCCCTCCACTTT
CDR3 protein: CASSLDRGQDNSPLHF

J gene: TRBJ2-7
V gene: TRBV19
clone size: NA
D gene: TRBD2
CDR3 length: 16
CDR3 DNA: TGTGCCAGTAGTATAGGAAGGGGACTAGCGGGGTACGAGCAGTACTTC
CDR3 protein: CASSIGRGLAGYEQYF

J gene: TRBJ1-2
V gene: TRBV3-1/TRBV3-2
clone size: NA
D gene: TRBD1
CDR3 length: 15
CDR3 DNA: TGTGCCAGCAGCCAAGGCTGGACAGGGGCTTATGGCTACACCTTC
CDR3 protein: CASSQGWTGAYGYTF

J gene: TRBJ1-2
V gene: TRBV7-9
clone size: NA
D gene: NA
CDR3 length: 12
CDR3 DNA: TGTGCCAGCAGCTTAGGGCTAGGTGGCTACACCTTC
CDR3 protein: CASSLGLGGYTF

J gene: TRBJ2-1
V gene: TRBV4-2
clone size: NA
D gene: TRBD2
CDR3 length: 17
CDR3 DNA: TGTGCCAGCAGCCAGGTAGCTAGCGGGGCAGAGCACAATGAGCAGTTCTTC
CDR3 protein: CASSQVASGAEHNEQFF

J gene: TRBJ1-5
V gene: TRBV3-1/TRBV3-2
clone size: NA
D gene: NA
CDR3 length: 17
CDR3 DNA: TGTGCCAGCAGACCCAACAGGGCGTCGAGGGGCAATCAGCCCCAGCATTTT
CDR3 protein: CASRPNRASRGNQPQHF

J gene: TRBJ2-7
V gene: TRBV12-5
clone size: NA
D gene: TRBD1
CDR3 length: 17
CDR3 DNA: TGTGCTAGTGGTTTAACTTCCTTGGGGACAGGCAACTACGAGCAGTACTTC
CDR3 protein: CASGLTSLGTGNYEQYF

J gene: TRBJ2-1
V gene: TRBV6-4
clone size: NA
D gene: TRBD2
CDR3 length: 17
CDR3 DNA: TGTGCCAGCAGTGTTGGGACTAGCGGGGGGCCCTACAATGAGCAGTTCTTC
CDR3 protein: CASSVGTSGGPYNEQFF

J gene: TRBJ1-5
V gene: TRBV6-6
clone size: NA
D gene: NA
CDR3 length: 16
CDR3 DNA: TGTGCCAGCAGTTACGGGACATGGTATAGCAATCAGCCCCAGCATTTT
CDR3 protein: CASSYGTWYSNQPQHF

J gene: TRBJ2-2
V gene: TRBV5-1
clone size: NA
D gene: TRBD1
CDR3 length: 16
CDR3 DNA: TGCGCCAGCAGCCAAGGACAGGGGGTGTACACCGGGGAGCTGTTTTTT
CDR3 protein: CASSQGQGVYTGELFF

J gene: TRBJ1-6
V gene: TRBV6-5
clone size: NA
D gene: NA
CDR3 length: 14
CDR3 DNA: TGTGCCAGCAGTTTCGACAGCACCTATTCACCCCTCCACTTT
CDR3 protein: CASSFDSTYSPLHF

J gene: TRBJ1-5
V gene: TRBV6-2/TRBV6-3
clone size: NA
D gene: TRBD1
CDR3 length: 15
CDR3 DNA: TGTGCCAGCAGTACTTTTGGACAGGTGGATCAGCCCCAGCATTTT
CDR3 protein: CASSTFGQVDQPQHF

J gene: TRBJ1-5
V gene: TRBV7-9
clone size: NA
D gene: TRBD1
CDR3 length: 16
CDR3 DNA: TGTGCCAGCAGCCTAGGACAGGGAGATTACAATCAGCCCCAGCATTTT
CDR3 protein: CASSLGQGDYNQPQHF

J gene: TRBJ1-2
V gene: TRBV4-1
clone size: NA
D gene: TRBD1
CDR3 length: 14
CDR3 DNA: TGCGCCAGCAGCCAAGAGCCAGGGGGCTATGGCTACACCTTC
CDR3 protein: CASSQEPGGYGYTF

J gene: TRBJ1-2
V gene: TRBV4-1
clone size: NA
D gene: NA
CDR3 length: 16
CDR3 DNA: TGCGCCAGCAGCGGGAGTGTCATAGTCCTCGCTCGAGGCTACACCTTC
CDR3 protein: CASSGSVIVLARGYTF

J gene: TRBJ2-7
V gene: TRBV4-1
clone size: NA
D gene: NA
CDR3 length: 14
CDR3 DNA: TGCGCCAGCAGCCAGACAGAATTTTCCTACGAGCAGTACTTC
CDR3 protein: CASSQTEFSYEQYF

J gene: TRBJ2-5
V gene: TRBV10-1
clone size: few
D gene: NA
CDR3 length: 14
CDR3 DNA: TGCGCCAGCAGTGAAGGGCGGGCGGCCGGGACCCAGTACTTC
CDR3 protein: CASSEGRAAGTQYF

J gene: TRBJ2-7
V gene: TRBV28
clone size: NA
D gene: NA
CDR3 length: 15
CDR3 DNA: TGTGCCAGCATCCGAGGGTCTCCAAAGGGCTACGAGCAGTACTTC
CDR3 protein: CASIRGSPKGYEQYF

J gene: TRBJ2-1
V gene: TRBV2
clone size: NA
D gene: TRBD2
CDR3 length: 12
CDR3 DNA: TGTGCCAGCGAAAGGACTAGCCTTGAGCAGTTCTTC
CDR3 protein: CASERTSLEQFF

J gene: TRBJ1-1
V gene: TRBV27
clone size: NA
D gene: NA
CDR3 length: 13
CDR3 DNA: TGTGCCAGCATCGATCGGGGGATGGGAGAAGCTTTCTTT
CDR3 protein: CASIDRGMGEAFF

J gene: TRBJ1-2
V gene: TRBV28
clone size: NA
D gene: NA
CDR3 length: 14
CDR3 DNA: TGTGCCAGCAACGCTCAGGTGGTTAACTATGGCTACACCTTC
CDR3 protein: CASNAQVVNYGYTF

J gene: TRBJ2-2
V gene: TRBV5-6
clone size: NA
D gene: TRBD2
CDR3 length: 17
CDR3 DNA: TGTGCCAGCAGCCATCGGACTAGCGGGAGAGGAACCGGGGAGCTGTTTTTT
CDR3 protein: CASSHRTSGRGTGELFF

J gene: TRBJ2-7
V gene: TRBV28
clone size: NA
D gene: NA
CDR3 length: 14
CDR3 DNA: TGTGCCAGCAGTTTGCTGCTAAGGGAGTACGAGCAGTACTTC
CDR3 protein: CASSLLLREYEQYF

J gene: TRBJ2-1
V gene: TRBV6-2/TRBV6-3
clone size: few
D gene: NA
CDR3 length: 13
CDR3 DNA: TGTGCCAGCAGCTGGGACTCATACAATGAGCAGTTCTTC
CDR3 protein: CASSWDSYNEQFF

J gene: TRBJ2-4
V gene: TRBV4-1
clone size: NA
D gene: TRBD1
CDR3 length: 16
CDR3 DNA: TGCGCCAGCAGCCAAGATCCCGGGACAGGGGGTTACATTCAGTACTTC
CDR3 protein: CASSQDPGTGGYIQYF

J gene: TRBJ2-2
V gene: TRBV2
clone size: NA
D gene: TRBD2
CDR3 length: 13
CDR3 DNA: TGTGCCAGCCGGGGAGGGCCCACCGGGGAGCTGTTTTTT
CDR3 protein: CASRGGPTGELFF

J gene: TRBJ2-5
V gene: TRBV2
clone size: NA
D gene: NA
CDR3 length: 11
CDR3 DNA: TGTGCCAGCAGGAGACAGGCCCGGGGGTACTTC
CDR3 protein: CASRRQARGYF

J gene: TRBJ1-1
V gene: TRBV11-2
clone size: once
D gene: NA
CDR3 length: 13
CDR3 DNA: TGTGCCAGCAGCCTGGGACTCAACACTGAAGCTTTCTTT
CDR3 protein: CASSLGLNTEAFF

J gene: TRBJ2-2
V gene: TRBV12-3/TRBV12-4
clone size: NA
D gene: TRBD1
CDR3 length: 11
CDR3 DNA: TGTGGGACAGGGAGAGCCGGGGAGCTGTTTTTT
CDR3 protein: CGTGRAGELFF

J gene: TRBJ2-3
V gene: TRBV7-9
clone size: NA
D gene: NA
CDR3 length: 14
CDR3 DNA: TGTGCCAGCAGCTGGGTGACAGGTACAGATACGCAGTATTTT
CDR3 protein: CASSWVTGTDTQYF

J gene: TRBJ2-1
V gene: TRBV18
clone size: NA
D gene: TRBD2
CDR3 length: 15
CDR3 DNA: TGTGCCAGCTCACCACCTGGCGGGAGGGGGGCTGAGCAGTTCTTC
CDR3 protein: CASSPPGGRGAEQFF

J gene: TRBJ2-2
V gene: TRBV28
clone size: NA
D gene: TRBD2
CDR3 length: 18
CDR3 DNA: TGTGCCAGCAGTTTAGAGATCTGGCGGGAGGGCCACACCGGGGAGCTGTTTTTT
CDR3 protein: CASSLEIWREGHTGELFF

J gene: TRBJ2-5
V gene: TRBV29-1
clone size: NA
D gene: TRBD2
CDR3 length: 14
CDR3 DNA: TGCAGCGCTCGTGGCGGGGGGGCCAAAGGGACCCAGTACTTC
CDR3 protein: CSARGGGAKGTQYF

J gene: TRBJ1-2
V gene: TRBV18
clone size: NA
D gene: TRBD1
CDR3 length: 15
CDR3 DNA: TGTGCCAGCTCAGCCCAGACAGGGGGGAACTATGGCTACACCTTC
CDR3 protein: CASSAQTGGNYGYTF

J gene: TRBJ2-3
V gene: TRBV5-8
clone size: NA
D gene: TRBD1
CDR3 length: 15
CDR3 DNA: TGTGCCAGCAGCCCTGGGACAGGGGGGGGAGATACGCAGTATTTT
CDR3 protein: CASSPGTGGGDTQYF

J gene: TRBJ2-1
V gene: TRBV7-9
clone size: NA
D gene: NA
CDR3 length: 12
CDR3 DNA: TGTGCCAGCAGCTCCCGAGCTATCGAGCAGTTCTTC
CDR3 protein: CASSSRAIEQFF

J gene: TRBJ2-3
V gene: TRBV5-1
clone size: NA
D gene: NA
CDR3 length: 17
CDR3 DNA: TGCGCCAGCAGCTTGGGGCGTGTAGCGGCTAGCACAGATACGCAGTATTTT
CDR3 protein: CASSLGRVAASTDTQYF

J gene: TRBJ2-3
V gene: TRBV3-1/TRBV3-2
clone size: NA
D gene: NA
CDR3 length: 12
CDR3 DNA: TGTGCCAGCATTGGGGCCGCAGATACGCAGTATTTT
CDR3 protein: CASIGAADTQYF

J gene: TRBJ2-1
V gene: TRBV10-3
clone size: NA
D gene: TRBD2
CDR3 length: 15
CDR3 DNA: TGTGCCATCAGTGGCAGACGGGAGGCTGGAAATGAGCAGTTCTTC
CDR3 protein: CAISGRREAGNEQFF

J gene: TRBJ1-5
V gene: TRBV30
clone size: few
D gene: TRBD1
CDR3 length: 15
CDR3 DNA: TGTGCCTGGAGCCCCGGGACAGCTAACAATCAGCCCCAGCATTTT
CDR3 protein: CAWSPGTANNQPQHF

J gene: TRBJ2-2
V gene: TRBV6-6
clone size: NA
D gene: NA
CDR3 length: 15
CDR3 DNA: TGTGCCAGCAGAAAAACGGCGGCGAACACCGGGGAGCTGTTTTTT
CDR3 protein: CASRKTAANTGELFF

J gene: TRBJ1-5
V gene: TRBV11-1
clone size: NA
D gene: NA
CDR3 length: 13
CDR3 DNA: TGTGCCAGCAGCCCTGACCGGAGCGCGGCCCAGCATTTT
CDR3 protein: CASSPDRSAAQHF

J gene: TRBJ2-2
V gene: TRBV11-2
clone size: NA
D gene: TRBD2
CDR3 length: 15
CDR3 DNA: TGTGCCAGCAGCTCCGTAGCGGGGAGCACCGGGGAGCTGTTTTTT
CDR3 protein: CASSSVAGSTGELFF